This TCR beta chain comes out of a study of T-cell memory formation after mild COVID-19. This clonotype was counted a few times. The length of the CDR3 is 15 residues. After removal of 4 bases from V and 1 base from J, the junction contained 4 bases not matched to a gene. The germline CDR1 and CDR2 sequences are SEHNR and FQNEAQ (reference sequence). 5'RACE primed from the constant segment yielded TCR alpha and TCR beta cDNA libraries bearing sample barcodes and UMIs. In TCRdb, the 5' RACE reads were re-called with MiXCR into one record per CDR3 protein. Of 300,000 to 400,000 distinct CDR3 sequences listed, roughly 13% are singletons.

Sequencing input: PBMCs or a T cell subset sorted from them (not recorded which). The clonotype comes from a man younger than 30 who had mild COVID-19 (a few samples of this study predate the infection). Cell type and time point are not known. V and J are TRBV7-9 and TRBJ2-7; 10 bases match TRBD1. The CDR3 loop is CASSSRQGASYEQYF. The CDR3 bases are TGTGCCAGCAGCTCGAGACAGGGGGCGTCCTACGAGCAGTACTTC.